These 14 T cell receptor beta chains were all obtained from the same sample, sequenced in a study of CD8 T cells in Susac syndrome. Random hexamers were used to reverse transcribe the RNA input (about 0.45 to 1 ug). TCRdb re-analysed the immunoSEQ multiplex PCR reads in MiXCR, keeping a single row per CDR3 protein. The sample records some 190,000 distinct CDR3 sequences, about 94% being singletons. Sequencing was performed on CD4+ T cells from PBMCs. The receptors shown here come from a human donor with Susac syndrome.

The chain uses TRBV30 and TRBJ1-6, with no clear D. Germline CDR1 GTSNPN, CDR2 SVGIG (reference sequence). Trimming took off 0 bases at V and 1 base at J, with 7 bases between the two ends. The CDR3 contains 15 residues. In DNA form, the CDR3 reads TGTGCCTGGAGTGTCCCGGGTTCCTATAATTCACCCCTCCACTTT. Translating gives CAWSVPGSYNSPLHF.

Remarks on this clonotype: Its ends do not fully match the called genes, so a read error is possible. This chain joins TRBV7-9 and TRBJ2-1; 9 nucleotides match TRBD2. Germline V gene lookup returns CDR1 SEHNR and CDR2 FQNEAQ (reference sequence). The CDR3 is made up of 16 amino acids. CDR3 in DNA: TGTGCCAGCAGCATGATTGGGGGGACTAGCTACAGTGAGCAGTTCTTC. Translating it yields CASSMIGGTSYSEQFF.

J is TRBJ1-5 and V is TRBV12-3 or TRBV12-4; the D gene is possibly TRBD1 (5 bases). CDR3 length: 15 amino acids. The V end lost 6 bases, the J end lost 0 bases, and 12 bases lay between the germline ends. The CDR3 loop is CASRRTGDSNQPQHF. The CDR3 DNA follows: TGTGCCAGCAGAAGGACGGGGGATAGCAATCAGCCCCAGCATTTT.

The chain recombines TRBV3-1 with TRBJ2-7; D unclear. The CDR3 runs to 14 residues. From germline, CDR1 is LGHDT and CDR2 YNNKEL (reference sequence). Trimming removed 1 base at V and 0 bases at J, with 7 bases between. CDR3 in DNA: TGTGCCAGCAGCCAAGTGGGGTTCTCCTACGAGCAGTACTTC. Amino acids: CASSQVGFSYEQYF.

The chain joins TRBV6-2 or TRBV6-3 to TRBJ1-5, with D possibly being TRBD1 (5 bases). V lost 4 bases, J lost 7 bases, and 17 bases lay in between. Germline-derived CDR1 and CDR2 are MNHEY and SVGEGT. This CDR3 is 15 amino acids long. The CDR3 sequence: CASSWDGLAGQPQHF. The CDR3 DNA is TGTGCCAGCAGTTGGGACGGGCTTGCGGGGCAGCCCCAGCATTTT.

This sequence joins TRBV12-3 or TRBV12-4 and TRBJ1-1, with D possibly being TRBD1 (5 bases). Trimming removed 6 bases at V and 4 bases at J, with 9 bases between. The CDR3 covers 12 residues. CDR3 residues: CASSPQGTEAFF. DNA for the CDR3: TGTGCCAGCAGCCCGCAGGGCACTGAAGCTTTCTTT.

This chain links TRBV6-5 with TRBJ2-2; 9 bases line up with TRBD1. The CDR3 contains 15 residues. The ends lost 5 bases at V and 7 bases at J; junction bases unmatched: 8. Germline CDR1 reads MNHEY; CDR2 reads SVGAGI. This chain's CDR3 is CASSPRTGAGGELFF. The CDR3 DNA is TGTGCCAGCAGTCCCCGGACAGGGGCGGGCGGGGAGCTGTTTTTT.

V and J are TRBV20-1 and TRBJ2-3; no definite D call. This CDR3 is built from 13 residues. Germline loops: CDR1 DFQATT, CDR2 SNEGSKA (reference sequence). The germline V and J ends were trimmed by 1 base and 1 base, with 6 bases remaining between them. CDR3 sequence: CSARVPGTDTQYF. CDR3 nucleotides: TGCAGTGCTAGAGTCCCAGGCACAGATACGCAGTATTTT.

This clonotype was seen just once. The chain combines TRBV18 with TRBJ2-5; possible D gene TRBD2, 5 bases. Trimming removed 0 bases from V and 14 bases from J, with 16 bases in between. There are 13 residues in the CDR3. Germline assignment: CDR1 KGHSH and CDR2 LQKENI. The CDR3 nucleotides are TGTGCCAGCTCACCACCGGAGAGAGAGGGCGCATACTTC. It specifies CASSPPEREGAYF.

The chain uses TRBV7-3 and TRBJ2-1; D tentatively reads TRBD1 or TRBD2 (6 bases each). V lost 5 bases, J lost 7 bases, and 24 bases lay in between. Per the germline V gene, CDR1 is SGHTA and CDR2 is FQGTGA. This CDR3 region has 17 residues. CDR3 amino acids: CASSPRGAGRLPNEQFF. The CDR3 DNA reads as TGTGCCAGCAGCCCAAGGGGGGCGGGGAGGCTGCCTAATGAGCAGTTCTTC.

The V gene is TRBV9, the J gene TRBJ2-1, with 8 bases identical to TRBD2. V trimming: 0 bases; J trimming: 9 bases; junction bases outside the gene matches: 5. The CDR3 spans 14 residues. Germline CDR1 reads SGDLS; CDR2 reads YYNGEE. The DNA for the CDR3 is TGTGCCAGCAGCGTAGCGGGGGGGCTTGGTGAGCAGTTCTTC. Protein sequence: CASSVAGGLGEQFF.

The V gene is TRBV6-2 or TRBV6-3, the J gene TRBJ1-1; weak D call: TRBD1 (6 bases). CDR1 is MNHEY, CDR2 SVGEGT, per germline. The CDR3 consists of 13 residues. V lost 5 bases and J 11 bases, leaving 18 bases between the germline ends. CDR3 sequence (DNA): TGTGCCAGCAGTCGGACAGTGTGGGTCTTCGCTTTCTTT. Translated: CASSRTVWVFAFF.

The CDR3 loop is CSASHRGGDEKLFF. The CDR3 DNA is TGCAGTGCTTCCCATCGAGGGGGGGATGAAAAACTGTTTTTT. The chain links TRBV20-1 to TRBJ1-4, with D perhaps matching TRBD1 (6 bases). Germline CDR1 reads DFQATT; CDR2 reads SNEGSKA (reference sequence). This CDR3 spans 14 amino acids. V lost 5 bases and J lost 6, with 16 bases in between.

The chain recombines TRBV7-3 with TRBJ2-3; 8 bases fit TRBD2. Germline loops: CDR1 SGHTA, CDR2 FQGTGA. The length of the CDR3 is 16 residues. Unmatched junction bases numbered 8, after V lost 5 bases and J lost 1 base. The CDR3 DNA sequence: TGTGCCAGCAGCCGTGATACGGGACTAGGCACAGATACGCAGTATTTT. This translates into CASSRDTGLGTDTQYF.